The clone carrying this T cell receptor (beta chain) was detected many times. The source of the sample is a study of metastatic and nonmetastatic thyroid tumors. Every patient underwent thyroid surgery untreated. The CDR3 extends over 13 amino acids. The germline V gene encodes CDR1 DFQATT and CDR2 SNEGSKA (reference sequence). With 6 bases clipped from V and 6 bases from J, the junction kept 6 bases outside the gene matches. Original processing notes: Variation in CDR3 across clinicopathological groups served as the basis for constructing a distant-metastasis classifier in papillary thyroid cancer. TCRdb re-analyzed the PCR reads through MiXCR. The V and J calls shown here were made by TCRdb, not taken from the authors' results. Of some 10,000 clones in the sample, approximately 10% were seen once.

Sequencing input: tumor tissue. This sequence joins TRBV20-1 and TRBJ1-5; the match to TRBD1 covers 9 bases. The clonotype originates from a female donor with papillary thyroid cancer or a benign thyroid nodule (not recorded which). Some clones in this sample may be carry-over from other donors' samples. CDR3 residues: CSAIQGASQPQHF. CDR3 sequence (DNA): TGCAGTGCGATACAGGGGGCGAGTCAGCCCCAGCATTTT.